This TCR beta chain was profiled in a study of blood T cell repertoires in COVID-19. Background on the study: Samples of COVID-19 (acute and convalescent) were obtained from the United States, Italy and Spain. PBMCs, B-cell-depleted T cells, or T cells were the source of the cDNA or gDNA that made up the material.

Under the authors' procedure: Estimates of nucleated cell counts were drawn from the amplification of reference gene primers. Sequencing was performed with immunoSEQ multiplex PCR; in TCRdb, only in-frame clones are kept and a portion is missing. That table is the source of V, J and clone size, and D and trimming were worked out from the DNA. The table has over 200,000 clones, roughly 90% seen once. The Seattle patients joined while their infection was active and were tracked longitudinally afterward. Sequencing input: peripheral blood. This TCR derives from a man between 60 and 70 years old with COVID-19, enrolled during active disease.

The CDR3 protein is CATSRDPQGGNTIYF. As DNA, the CDR3 is TGTGCCACCAGCAGAGATCCCCAGGGAGGAAACACCATATATTTT. This chain links TRBV15 with TRBJ1-3, with TRBD1 as a possible D gene (5 bases). The CDR3 runs 15 residues. V was shortened by 0 bases and J by 4 bases, with 10 bases between the two germline ends. CDR1 is LNHNV and CDR2 is YYDKDF in the germline V gene (reference sequence).